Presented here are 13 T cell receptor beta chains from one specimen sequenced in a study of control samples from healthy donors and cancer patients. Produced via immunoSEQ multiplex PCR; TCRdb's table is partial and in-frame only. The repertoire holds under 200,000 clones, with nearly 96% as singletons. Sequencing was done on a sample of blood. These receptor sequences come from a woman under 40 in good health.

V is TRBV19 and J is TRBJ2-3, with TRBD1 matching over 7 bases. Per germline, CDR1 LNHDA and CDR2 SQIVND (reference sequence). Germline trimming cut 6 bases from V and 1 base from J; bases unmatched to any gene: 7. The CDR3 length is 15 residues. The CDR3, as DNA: TGTGCCAGTAGGAGAGGACAGGTGGGCACAGATACGCAGTATTTT. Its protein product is CASRRGQVGTDTQYF.

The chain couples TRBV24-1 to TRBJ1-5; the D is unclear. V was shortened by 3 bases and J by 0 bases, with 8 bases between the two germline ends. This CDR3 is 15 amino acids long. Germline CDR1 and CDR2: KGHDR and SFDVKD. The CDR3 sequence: CATSDPSLSNQPQHF. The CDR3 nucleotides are TGTGCCACCAGTGATCCTTCTCTTAGCAATCAGCCCCAGCATTTT.

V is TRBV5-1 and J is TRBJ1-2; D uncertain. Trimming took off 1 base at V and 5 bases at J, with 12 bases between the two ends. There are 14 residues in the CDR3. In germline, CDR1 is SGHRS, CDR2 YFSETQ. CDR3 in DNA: TGCGCCAGCAGCTTGATGCGGGGAACTTATGGCTACACCTTC. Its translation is CASSLMRGTYGYTF.

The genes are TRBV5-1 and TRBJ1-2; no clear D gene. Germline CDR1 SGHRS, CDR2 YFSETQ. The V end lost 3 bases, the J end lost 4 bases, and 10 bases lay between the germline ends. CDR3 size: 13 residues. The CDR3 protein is CASSSRPIYGYTF. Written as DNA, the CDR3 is TGCGCCAGCAGCTCCAGACCCATCTATGGCTACACCTTC.

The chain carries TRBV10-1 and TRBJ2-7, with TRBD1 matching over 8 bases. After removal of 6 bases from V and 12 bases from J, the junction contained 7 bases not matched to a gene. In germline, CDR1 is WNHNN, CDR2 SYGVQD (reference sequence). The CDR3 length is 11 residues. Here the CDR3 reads CASRGQGNLYF. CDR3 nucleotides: TGCGCCAGCAGAGGACAGGGTAATTTGTACTTC.

CDR3 nucleotide sequence: TGTGCCAGCAGACCAAGCGGAAACCGACGAGGCGAGCAGTACTTC. Translated, it gives CASRPSGNRRGEQYF. The rearrangement uses TRBV6-5 and TRBJ2-7, with a tentative D call TRBD2 (5 bases). The ends were cut back, 6 bases at V and 6 bases at J, with 21 bases in the middle. This CDR3 contains 15 residues. Germline assignment: CDR1 MNHEY and CDR2 SVGAGI.

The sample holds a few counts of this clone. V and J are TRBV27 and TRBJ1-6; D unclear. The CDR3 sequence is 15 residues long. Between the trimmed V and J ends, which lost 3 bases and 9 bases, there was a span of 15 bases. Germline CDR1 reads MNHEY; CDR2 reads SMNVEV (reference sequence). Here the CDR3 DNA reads TGTGCCAGCAGTTTTTCGGGGTACAATCGTTCACCCCTCCACTTT. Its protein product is CASSFSGYNRSPLHF.

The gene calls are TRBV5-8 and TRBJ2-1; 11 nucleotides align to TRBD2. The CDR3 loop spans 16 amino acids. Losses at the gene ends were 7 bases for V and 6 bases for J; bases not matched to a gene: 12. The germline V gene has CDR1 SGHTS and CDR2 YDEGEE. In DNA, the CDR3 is TGTGCCAGCGGCCTAGCGGGAGGTCGGCCCGCCAATGAGCAGTTCTTC. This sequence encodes CASGLAGGRPANEQFF.

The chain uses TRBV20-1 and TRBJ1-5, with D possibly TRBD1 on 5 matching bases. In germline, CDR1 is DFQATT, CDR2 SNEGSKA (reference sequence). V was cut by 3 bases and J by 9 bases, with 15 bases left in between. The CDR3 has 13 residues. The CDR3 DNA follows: TGCAGTGCTAGTCGAAGGACACCCGGGCCCCAGCATTTT. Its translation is CSASRRTPGPQHF.

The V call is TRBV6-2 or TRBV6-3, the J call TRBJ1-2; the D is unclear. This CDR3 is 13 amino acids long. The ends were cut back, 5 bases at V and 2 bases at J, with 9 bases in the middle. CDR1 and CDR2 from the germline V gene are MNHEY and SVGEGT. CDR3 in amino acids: CASSNLTNYGYTF. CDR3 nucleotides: TGTGCCAGCAGTAATCTAACGAACTATGGCTACACCTTC.

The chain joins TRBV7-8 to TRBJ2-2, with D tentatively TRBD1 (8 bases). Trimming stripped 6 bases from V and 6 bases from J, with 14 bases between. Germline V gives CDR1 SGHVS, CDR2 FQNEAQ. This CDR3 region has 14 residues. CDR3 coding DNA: TGTGCCAGCAGAACACAGGGGGGGGCCGGGGAGCTGTTTTTT. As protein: CASRTQGGAGELFF.

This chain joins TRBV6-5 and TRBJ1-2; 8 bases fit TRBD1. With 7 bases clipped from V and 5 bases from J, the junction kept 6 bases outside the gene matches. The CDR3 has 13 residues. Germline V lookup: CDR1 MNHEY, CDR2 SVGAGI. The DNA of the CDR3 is TGTGCCAGCACCAGGGGACAGGAATATGGCTACACCTTC. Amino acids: CASTRGQEYGYTF.

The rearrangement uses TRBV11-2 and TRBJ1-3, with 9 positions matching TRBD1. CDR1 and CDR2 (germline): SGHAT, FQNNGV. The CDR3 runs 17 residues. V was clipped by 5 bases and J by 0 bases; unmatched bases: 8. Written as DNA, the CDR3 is TGTGCCAGCAGCACACGGGACAGGGTCCTCTCTGGAAACACCATATATTTT. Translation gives CASSTRDRVLSGNTIYF.